The 28 T cell receptor beta chains given below trace back to one sample, sequenced in a study of cytomegalovirus exposure and HLA in healthy donors (dated by TCRdb to 2017 to 2019). The library was obtained by the immunoSEQ multiplex PCR assay. A mixture of 60 forward primers for TCR Vbeta segments and 13 reverse primers for TCR Jbeta segments was used in the multiplex PCR. Entries here come from immuneACCESS through TCRdb and include only in-frame sequences with V and J called. Some clones fail to appear in such tables; in the studies checked, an unresolved V gene covers under half of the shortfall, and the cause of the remainder is unknown. The sample's table covers about 200,000 clones. The ten largest clones represent over 0.95% of the sample. Input material: PBMCs. The receptors were sampled from a girl under 10 years old in good health and CMV-seropositive.

This chain joins TRBV5-1 and TRBJ1-1; 7 nucleotides agree with TRBD1. The CDR3 sequence is 13 residues long. Unmatched junction bases numbered 6, after V lost 3 bases and J lost 7 bases. The germline gives CDR1 SGHRS, CDR2 YFSETQ. The CDR3 nucleotides are TGCGCCAGCAGCTGGACAGGCCGGGGTGAAGCTTTCTTT. Its translation is CASSWTGRGEAFF. Supplemented by reference TRBV5-1 and TRBJ1-1, the full variable domain reads KAGVTQTPRYLIKTRGQQVTLSCSPISGHRSVSWYQQTPGQGLQFLFEYFSETQRNKGNFPGRFSGRQFSNSRSEMNVSTLELGDSALYLCASSWTGRGEAFFGQGTRLTVV.

The chain employs TRBV19 and TRBJ1-5; the D is unclear. The V gene lost 7 bases and the J gene lost 5 bases, with 15 bases spanning the gap. The CDR3 totals 14 residues. CDR1 and CDR2 (germline): LNHDA, SQIVND (reference sequence). The DNA for the CDR3 is TGTGCCAGTACCATTTCCGGGGAACATCAGCCCCAGCATTTT. This codes for CASTISGEHQPQHF.

The rearrangement links TRBV5-5 to TRBJ2-1, with 11 bases lining up with TRBD2. This CDR3 is 17 amino acids long. Trimming at V came to 4 bases and at J to 6 bases, leaving 12 bases not matched to a gene. The germline V gene has CDR1 SGHKS and CDR2 YYEKEE (reference sequence). CDR3 in amino acids: CASSPTLLAGVRNEQFF. The CDR3, as DNA: TGTGCCAGCAGCCCCACGTTACTAGCGGGAGTCCGCAATGAGCAGTTCTTC.

The CDR3 bases are TGTGCCACCAGCAGGGCAACAGGGGCACTCTCTGGAAACACCATATATTTT. As protein: CATSRATGALSGNTIYF. The rearrangement links TRBV15 to TRBJ1-3; 7 nucleotides align to TRBD1. The V gene's germline CDR1 is LNHNV and CDR2 YYDKDF (reference sequence). The CDR3 covers 17 residues. V lost 3 bases to trimming and J lost 0 bases; unmatched junction nucleotides: 8.

The J gene is TRBJ2-3, the V gene TRBV6-5, with TRBD2 identical over 10 bases. V trimming: 2 bases; J trimming: 2 bases; junction bases outside the gene matches: 4. The CDR3 length is 16 residues. In germline, CDR1 is MNHEY, CDR2 SVGAGI. As DNA, the CDR3 is TGTGCCAGCAGTTACGGGACTAGCGCCCTCACAGATACGCAGTATTTT. This encodes CASSYGTSALTDTQYF.

A remark on this clone: Other DNA sequences from this sample encode an identical CDR3 as well. This chain joins TRBV6-1 and TRBJ2-1; 7 nucleotides agree with TRBD2. CDR1 is MNHNS, CDR2 SASEGT, per germline. J was trimmed by 5 bases and V by 4 bases; bases with no gene match: 5. CDR3 length equals 14 residues. The CDR3 sequence is CASSGQRDNNEQFF. The CDR3 nucleotides are TGTGCCAGCAGTGGCCAGCGGGATAACAATGAGCAGTTCTTC.

The chain has TRBV7-9 and TRBJ2-7, with D perhaps matching TRBD1 (6 bases). Trimming removed 6 bases at V and 2 bases at J, with 11 bases between. The CDR3 is 13 residues long. Germline-derived CDR1 and CDR2 are SEHNR and FQNEAQ (reference sequence). CDR3: CASSSTGTYEQYF. The CDR3 region has the DNA TGTGCCAGCAGTTCGACAGGCACCTACGAGCAGTACTTC.

This chain joins TRBV29-1 and TRBJ2-7; 10 bases agree with TRBD1. Germline CDR1 reads SQVTM; CDR2 reads ANQGSEA. Trimming at V came to 4 bases and at J to 4 bases, leaving 4 bases not matched to a gene. The CDR3 is made up of 13 amino acids. In DNA form, the CDR3 reads TGCAGCGTTGGACAGGGGGCGCCGTACGAGCAGTACTTC. This sequence encodes CSVGQGAPYEQYF.

The chain has TRBV9 and TRBJ2-1; 9 nucleotides line up with TRBD2. The junction had 17 bases not matched to a gene; V was cut back by 4 bases and J by 0 bases. The V gene's germline CDR1 is SGDLS and CDR2 YYNGEE. There are 20 residues in the CDR3. This CDR3 is CASSPAGWWREGFSYNEQFF. The CDR3 region has the DNA TGTGCCAGCAGCCCGGCCGGATGGTGGCGGGAGGGGTTCTCCTACAATGAGCAGTTCTTC.

This sequence joins TRBV28 and TRBJ2-1; TRBD2 matches at 11 bases. The germline V gene encodes CDR1 MDHEN and CDR2 SYDVKM. The ends lost 6 bases at V and 10 bases at J; junction bases unmatched: 11. The CDR3 sequence is 15 residues long. The CDR3 DNA sequence: TGTGCCAGCAGACTGACTAGCGGGACCGAGATCGAGCAGTTCTTC. Translation: CASRLTSGTEIEQFF.

J is TRBJ2-7 and V is TRBV23-1; 12 bases map to TRBD2. TRBV23-1 is an open reading frame whose function is uncertain. V gave up 6 bases and J gave up 0 bases; unmatched junction bases: 6. This CDR3 is built from 16 residues. The CDR3 reads CASRPPGLAGSYEQYF. The DNA for the CDR3 is TGCGCCAGCAGACCTCCGGGACTAGCGGGCTCCTACGAGCAGTACTTC.

The chain has TRBV19 and TRBJ2-2; D gene unclear. The V end was cut by 8 bases, the J end by 2 bases, with 15 bases between. CDR1 is LNHDA and CDR2 is SQIVND in the germline V gene (reference sequence). The CDR3 is made up of 15 amino acids. CDR3 loop: CASQVFRSNTGELFF. In DNA, the CDR3 is TGTGCCAGTCAGGTCTTCAGAAGCAACACCGGGGAGCTGTTTTTT.

The chain joins TRBV5-1 to TRBJ1-2, with 8 positions matching TRBD1. V lost 4 bases and J lost 3; bases outside the gene matches: 14. Germline V gene data show CDR1 as SGHRS and CDR2 as YFSETQ. CDR3 length equals 17 residues. The CDR3 coding sequence is TGCGCCAGCAGCAAGGGGGACAGGTCCTACCTTGACTATGGCTACACCTTC. This translates into CASSKGDRSYLDYGYTF.

This CDR3 reads CASSPPSYEQYF. CDR3 DNA sequence: TGTGCCAGCAGTCCCCCTTCCTACGAGCAGTACTTC. This chain joins TRBV27 and TRBJ2-7; D not resolved. The CDR3 runs 12 residues. CDR1 is MNHEY, CDR2 SMNVEV, per germline (reference sequence). The V end lost 5 bases, the J end lost 1 base, and 6 bases lay between the germline ends.

The chain uses TRBV19 and TRBJ2-1; the D is unclear. V shed 7 bases and J shed 4 bases, with 20 bases lying between them. CDR3 length equals 16 residues. Germline-derived CDR1 and CDR2 are LNHDA and SQIVND (reference sequence). As DNA, the CDR3 is TGTGCCAGTACCCCCATGGGCCCTTCCTTATACAATGAGCAGTTCTTC. It is translated as CASTPMGPSLYNEQFF.

The chain links TRBV14 to TRBJ2-1; 7 bases fit TRBD2. The CDR3 runs to 16 residues. V shed 0 bases, J shed 4 bases, and the junction held 6 bases outside the gene matches. Germline CDR1 SGHDN, CDR2 FVKESK. CDR3 sequence (DNA): TGTGCCAGCAGCCAAGAAGTGTGGCGGGGGTACAATGAGCAGTTCTTC. Translated, it gives CASSQEVWRGYNEQFF.

The chain uses TRBV2 and TRBJ2-7, with 10 nucleotides matching TRBD2. The CDR3 spans 18 residues. V shed 3 bases, J shed 4 bases, and the junction held 15 bases outside the gene matches. Germline assignment: CDR1 SNHLY and CDR2 FYNNEI. CDR3 in amino acids: CASSDVAGGRVGIYEQYF. Here the CDR3 DNA reads TGTGCCAGCAGTGACGTAGCGGGAGGACGGGTTGGGATTTACGAGCAGTACTTC.

The chain employs TRBV28 and TRBJ1-4; no firm D call. V was pared by 6 bases and J by 0 bases, with 14 bases between. Germline V gene lookup returns CDR1 MDHEN and CDR2 SYDVKM. This CDR3 has 16 residues. CDR3 protein: CASSRPTGTTNEKLFF. The CDR3 bases are TGTGCCAGCAGCCGACCTACCGGGACAACTAATGAAAAACTGTTTTTT. The variable domain in full, with the rest retrieved from reference TRBV28 and TRBJ1-4, is DVKVTQSSRYLVKRTGEKVFLECVQDMDHENMFWYRQDPGLGLRLIYFSYDVKMKEKGDIPEGYSVSREKKERFSLILESASTNQTSMYLCASSRPTGTTNEKLFFGSGTQLSVL.

V and J are TRBV10-1 and TRBJ2-7; no definite D call. The CDR3 is made up of 11 amino acids. V was shortened by 4 bases and J by 5 bases, with 6 bases between the two germline ends. Germline CDR1 and CDR2: WNHNN and SYGVQD (reference sequence). For the CDR3, the DNA is TGCGCCAGCAGTGTTGGCAACGAGCAGTACTTC. This translates into CASSVGNEQYF.

V gene TRBV7-9 combines with J gene TRBJ2-2, with D perhaps matching TRBD1 (5 bases). The CDR3 loop spans 19 amino acids. The V end was cut by 5 bases, the J end by 3 bases, with 25 bases between. Germline V lookup: CDR1 SEHNR, CDR2 FQNEAQ (reference sequence). The CDR3 coding sequence is TGTGCCAGCAGCCGCCGCTTATCCCCAGGGTTGAATTACACCGGGGAGCTGTTTTTT. Its translation: CASSRRLSPGLNYTGELFF.

The chain is built from TRBV28 and TRBJ2-1, with TRBD2 as a possible D gene (5 bases). Germline V lookup: CDR1 MDHEN, CDR2 SYDVKM. The CDR3 has 18 amino acids. V shed 3 bases and J shed 5 bases, with 23 bases lying between them. Here the CDR3 reads CASSFGLLIANNNNEQFF. The DNA of the CDR3 is TGTGCCAGCAGTTTCGGTCTACTTATAGCGAACAACAACAATGAGCAGTTCTTC.

The V and J genes are TRBV28 and TRBJ1-4; weak D call: TRBD1 (5 bases). This CDR3 is built from 15 residues. V was cut by 5 bases and J by 4 bases, with 14 bases left in between. CDR1 is MDHEN, CDR2 SYDVKM, per germline. DNA of the CDR3: TGTGCCAGCAGTCTGGCGGGGGGGAATAATGAAAAACTGTTTTTT. This sequence encodes CASSLAGGNNEKLFF.

The J gene is TRBJ2-1, the V gene TRBV2, with 7 nucleotides matching TRBD2. The length of the CDR3 is 15 residues. Germline-derived CDR1 and CDR2 are SNHLY and FYNNEI. V lost 8 bases to trimming and J lost 1 base; unmatched junction nucleotides: 8. The CDR3 reads CASPERGSSYNEQFF. The CDR3 nucleotides are TGTGCCAGCCCCGAGCGGGGCTCTTCCTACAATGAGCAGTTCTTC.

V usage is TRBV19 and J usage is TRBJ2-1, with 13 bases that match TRBD2. Germline loops: CDR1 LNHDA, CDR2 SQIVND (reference sequence). The V and J ends lost 3 bases and 4 bases, in that order; junction bases with no gene match: 3. The CDR3 is 16 amino acids. The CDR3 coding sequence is TGTGCCAGTAGTATGAAGGGACTAGCGGGATACAATGAGCAGTTCTTC. Protein sequence: CASSMKGLAGYNEQFF.

The chain employs TRBV28 and TRBJ2-7, with 7 bases lining up with TRBD1. Germline V lookup: CDR1 MDHEN, CDR2 SYDVKM. After removal of 6 bases from V and 3 bases from J, the junction contained 11 bases not matched to a gene. The CDR3 consists of 15 residues. As DNA, the CDR3 is TGTGCCAGCAGCGTAACCGGGACAGCTTTCTACGAGCAGTACTTC. Translated: CASSVTGTAFYEQYF.

The chain combines TRBV7-2 with TRBJ2-7; D is ambiguous. V was clipped by 1 base and J by 3 bases, with 10 bases between them. Per the germline V gene, CDR1 is SGHTA and CDR2 is FQGNSA. CDR3 size: 14 residues. As DNA, the CDR3 is TGTGCCAGCAGCTTAGACCCTTCTAGCTACGAGCAGTACTTC. Amino acid sequence: CASSLDPSSYEQYF. The whole variable domain, remainder taken from reference TRBV7-2 and TRBJ2-7, is GAGVSQSPSNKVTEKGKDVELRCDPISGHTALYWYRQSLGQGLEFLIYFQGNSAPDKSGLPSDRFSAERTGGSVSTLTIQRTQQEDSAVYLCASSLDPSSYEQYFGPGTRLTVT.

The chain carries TRBV5-1 and TRBJ2-5; D unresolved. The CDR3 covers 13 residues. Trimming removed 3 bases from V and 4 bases from J, with 10 bases in between. Germline CDR1 reads SGHRS; CDR2 reads YFSETQ. The CDR3 loop reads CASSSEELETQYF. The CDR3 DNA reads as TGCGCCAGCAGCTCTGAAGAGTTAGAGACCCAGTACTTC.

V and J are TRBV9 and TRBJ2-7; no firm D call. CDR1 is SGDLS and CDR2 is YYNGEE in the germline V gene. The CDR3 loop spans 14 amino acids. Trimming took off 0 bases at V and 3 bases at J, with 10 bases between the two ends. For the CDR3, the DNA is TGTGCCAGCAGCGTAGGGTACCAACTCTACGAGCAGTACTTC. It translates to CASSVGYQLYEQYF.